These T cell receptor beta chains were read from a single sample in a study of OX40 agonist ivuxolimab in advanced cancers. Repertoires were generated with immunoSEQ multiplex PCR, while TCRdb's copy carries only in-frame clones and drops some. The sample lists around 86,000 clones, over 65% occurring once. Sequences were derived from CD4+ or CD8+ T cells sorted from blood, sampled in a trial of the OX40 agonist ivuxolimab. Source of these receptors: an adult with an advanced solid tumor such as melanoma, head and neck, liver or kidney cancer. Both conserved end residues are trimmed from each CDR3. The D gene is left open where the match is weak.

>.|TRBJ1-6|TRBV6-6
ASSWSNIGNSPLH
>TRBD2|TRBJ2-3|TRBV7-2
ASSLQRGVGTDTQY
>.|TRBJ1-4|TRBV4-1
ASSQDITGVMFKLF
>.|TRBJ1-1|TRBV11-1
ASSFDDANTEAF
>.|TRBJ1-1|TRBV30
ARKDRNTEAF
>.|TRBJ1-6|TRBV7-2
ASSAVGWGEGNNSPLH
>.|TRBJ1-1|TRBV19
ASSMIPNTEAF
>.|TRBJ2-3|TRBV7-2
ASSPRDLRADTQY
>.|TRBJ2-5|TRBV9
ASSVVGASRETQY
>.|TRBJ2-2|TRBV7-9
ASSTRFDRNTGELF
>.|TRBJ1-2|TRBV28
ASTVQGYGYT
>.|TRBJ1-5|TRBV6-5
ASSLQGNQPQH
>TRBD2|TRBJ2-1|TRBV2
ASRARLAGGPEQF
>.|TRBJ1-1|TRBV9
ASTPSPDVTEAF
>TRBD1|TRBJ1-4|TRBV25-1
ASSQTGVKEKLF
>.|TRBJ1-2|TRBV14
ASSQESGYGYT
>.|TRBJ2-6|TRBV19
ASSIGPGANVLT
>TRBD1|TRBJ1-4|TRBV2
ASKEGQGNEKLF
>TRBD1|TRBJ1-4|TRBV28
ASSSISGQGSEKLF
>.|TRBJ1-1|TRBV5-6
ASSFLKGGTEAF
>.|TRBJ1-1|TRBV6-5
ASRRGLEAF
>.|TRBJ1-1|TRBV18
ASSPYFGGNTEAF
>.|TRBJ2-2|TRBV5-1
ASSLGRDAYTGELF
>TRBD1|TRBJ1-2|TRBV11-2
ASSPDREGGYT
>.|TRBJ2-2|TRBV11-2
ASSLGDHNTGELF
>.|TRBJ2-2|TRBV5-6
ASSLRNTGELF
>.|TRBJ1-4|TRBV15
ATSRDGVGSEKLF
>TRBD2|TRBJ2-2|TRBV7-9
ASTPGGSTGELF
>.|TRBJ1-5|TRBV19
ASSRGQGTQPQH
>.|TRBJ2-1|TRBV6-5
ASSRGLEQF
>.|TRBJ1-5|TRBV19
ASSILRTLNQPQH
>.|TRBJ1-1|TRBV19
ASSISRGDTEAF
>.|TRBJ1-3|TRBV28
ASSLTDGNTIY
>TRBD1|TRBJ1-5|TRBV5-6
ASSLGRGLNQPQH
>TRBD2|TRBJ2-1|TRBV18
ASSPRTSGGRGEQF
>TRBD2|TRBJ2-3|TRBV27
ASSGLAALEVDTQY
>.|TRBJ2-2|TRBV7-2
ASSPPLGPVTGELF
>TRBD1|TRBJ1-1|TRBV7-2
ASSRQGFEAF
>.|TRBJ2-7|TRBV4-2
ASSLSGGAYEQY
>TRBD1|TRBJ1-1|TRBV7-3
ASSSGQGNTEAF
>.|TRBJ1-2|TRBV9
ASSAWRPDYGYT
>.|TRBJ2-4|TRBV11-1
ASSSRRGGLAKNIQY
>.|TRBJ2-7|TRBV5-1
ASSLGDGRYEQY
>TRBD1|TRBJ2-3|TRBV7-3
ASSPGTGDFTSTDTQY
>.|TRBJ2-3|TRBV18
ASSPVGGFTDTQY
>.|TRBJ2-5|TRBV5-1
ASSLAVGTETQY
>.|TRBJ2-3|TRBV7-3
ASSLIMEGPRDTQY
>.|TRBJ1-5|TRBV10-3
AIRDSLAQPQH
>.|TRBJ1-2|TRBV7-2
ASSIDNNYGYT
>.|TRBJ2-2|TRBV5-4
ASSLPDWANTGELF
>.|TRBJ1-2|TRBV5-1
ASSRSRDYYGYT
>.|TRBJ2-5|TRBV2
ASSDWTVETQY
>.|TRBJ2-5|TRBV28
ASSFPPQETQY
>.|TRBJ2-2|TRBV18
ASSQGTVRELF
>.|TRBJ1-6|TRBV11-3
ASSPWSRSSYNSPLH